The following is a T cell receptor beta chain sequence with its context. What it binds is not known. The sample originates from a study of shared clonotypes between healthy human individuals. Broader study findings: Non-shared clonotypes had lower generation probabilities than clonotypes shared by all four sorted-subset donors.

From germline, CDR1 is SGHTA and CDR2 FQGTGA. Trimming pared 3 bases from V and 4 bases from J, leaving 13 bases between. CDR3 size: 15 residues. Here immunoSEQ multiplex PCR was the method, and the copy in TCRdb shows in-frame clones only, minus some. The profile covers 2 million to 2.5 million clones, with over 85% appearing a single time and about 0.34% taken by the ten largest. Sequenced sample: naive CD4+ T cells from PBMCs. Subset denoted: CD45RA+ positively selected. This rearrangement joins TRBV7-3 to TRBJ2-1; the D gene is possibly TRBD1 (5 bases). This clonotype was obtained from a man aged 18 to 29 in good health. Some clones in this sample may be carry-over from other donors' samples. This CDR3 reads CASSLQGSKYNEQFF. The CDR3 coding sequence is TGTGCCAGCAGCTTGCAGGGCTCCAAGTACAATGAGCAGTTCTTC.